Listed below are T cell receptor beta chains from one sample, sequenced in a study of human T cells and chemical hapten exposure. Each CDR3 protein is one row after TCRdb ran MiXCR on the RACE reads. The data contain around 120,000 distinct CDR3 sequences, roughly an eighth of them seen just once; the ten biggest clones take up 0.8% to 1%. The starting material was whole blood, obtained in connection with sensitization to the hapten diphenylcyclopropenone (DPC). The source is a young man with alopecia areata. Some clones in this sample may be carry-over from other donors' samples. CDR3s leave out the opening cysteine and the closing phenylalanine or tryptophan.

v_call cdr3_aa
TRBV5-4 ASSYTDRVRIKETQY
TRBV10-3 ATLNTYTGELF
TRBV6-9 ASSYGDRDEKLF
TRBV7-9 ASSLPKPLPGQQTLEETQY
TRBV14 ASSQNSGPGELF
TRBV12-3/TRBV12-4 ASSTGSTSYEQY
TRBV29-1 SVEDPGGRAEAF
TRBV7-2 ASTLDTQY
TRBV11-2 ASSGTRFRLETQY
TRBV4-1 ASSQDFPAGTARETQY
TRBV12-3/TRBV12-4 ASRSGASGNTIY
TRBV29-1 SSWGGNLYQETQY
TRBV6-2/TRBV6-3 ASTPEGITQY
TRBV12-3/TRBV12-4 ASSADRLSNQPQH
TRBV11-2 ASSLISYEQY
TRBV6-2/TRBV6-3 ASSYGGQLNEAF
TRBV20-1 SARPGTASNQPQH